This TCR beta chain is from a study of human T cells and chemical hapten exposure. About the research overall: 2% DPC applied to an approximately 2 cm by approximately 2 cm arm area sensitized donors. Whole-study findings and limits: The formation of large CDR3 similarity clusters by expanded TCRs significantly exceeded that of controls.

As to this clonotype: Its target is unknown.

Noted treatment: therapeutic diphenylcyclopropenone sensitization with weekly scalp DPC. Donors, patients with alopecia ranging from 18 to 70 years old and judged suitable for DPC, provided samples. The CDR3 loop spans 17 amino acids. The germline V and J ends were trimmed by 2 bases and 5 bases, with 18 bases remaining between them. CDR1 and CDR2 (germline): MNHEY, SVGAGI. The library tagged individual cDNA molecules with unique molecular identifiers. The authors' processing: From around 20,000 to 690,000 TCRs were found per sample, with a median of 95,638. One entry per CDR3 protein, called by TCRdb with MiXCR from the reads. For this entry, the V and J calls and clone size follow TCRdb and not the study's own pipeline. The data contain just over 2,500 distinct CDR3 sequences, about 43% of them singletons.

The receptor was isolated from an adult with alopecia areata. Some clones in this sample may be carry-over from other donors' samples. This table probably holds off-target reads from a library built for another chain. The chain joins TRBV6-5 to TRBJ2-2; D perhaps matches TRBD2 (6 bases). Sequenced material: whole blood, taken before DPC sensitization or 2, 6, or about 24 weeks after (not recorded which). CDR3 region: CASSYAGLTPRTGELFF. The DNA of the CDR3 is TGTGCCAGCAGTTACGCGGGACTTACTCCGAGGACCGGGGAGCTGTTTTTT.